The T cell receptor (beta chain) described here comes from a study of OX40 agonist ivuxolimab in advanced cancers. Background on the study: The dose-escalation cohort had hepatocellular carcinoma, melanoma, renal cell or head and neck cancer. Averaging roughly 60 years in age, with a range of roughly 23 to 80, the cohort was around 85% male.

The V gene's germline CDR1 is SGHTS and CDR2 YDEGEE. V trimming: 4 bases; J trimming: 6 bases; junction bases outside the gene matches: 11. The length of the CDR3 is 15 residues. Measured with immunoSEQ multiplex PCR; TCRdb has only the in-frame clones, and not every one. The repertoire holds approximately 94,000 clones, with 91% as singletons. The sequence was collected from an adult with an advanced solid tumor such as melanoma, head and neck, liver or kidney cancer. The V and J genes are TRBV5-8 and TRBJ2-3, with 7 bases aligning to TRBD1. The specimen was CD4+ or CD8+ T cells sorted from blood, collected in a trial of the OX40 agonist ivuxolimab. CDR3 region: CASSERDRFSDTQYF. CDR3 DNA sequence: TGTGCCAGCAGCGAACGGGACAGATTTTCGGATACGCAGTATTTT.